These 11 T cell receptor beta chains came from one sample sequenced in a study of T cells in women clearing cervical HPV infection. Using immunoSEQ multiplex PCR, the repertoire was profiled, and TCRdb retains in-frame clones only, with some absent. The sample has over 45,000 clones, and its top ten clones hold around 1.5%. Input material: blood buffy coat. These receptors originate from a woman between 18 and 69 years old with a cervical HPV16 infection that either progressed to CIN3+ or cleared (not recorded which).

A note on this clone: Coverage ceases 3 residues before the CDR3 finishes, and the germline J gene fills in the end. This chain uses TRBV10-1 with TRBJ2-7; 8 nucleotides match TRBD2. This CDR3 region has 15 residues. Germline CDR1 and CDR2: WNHNN and SYGVQD (reference sequence). The J segment lost 4 bases and the V segment lost 2 bases, leaving 7 bases of the junction unmatched. The DNA read from the CDR3 is TGCGCCAGCAGTGAGATTAGCGGGACAAGATACGAG. Translation gives CASSEISGTRYE. The full CDR3 is CASSEISGTRYEQYF.

The CDR3 reads CSAKAGGPGETQYF. The covered CDR3 bases are TGCAGTGCTAAAGCGGGAGGGCCGGGAGAGACC. This chain joins TRBV20-1 and TRBJ2-5; 10 positions match TRBD2. The sequence runs out 3 residues before the end of the CDR3; the remainder is reconstructed from the germline J gene. CDR3 size: 14 residues. J gave up 4 bases and V 4 bases, and 6 bases lay outside the gene matches. Germline CDR1 DFQATT, CDR2 SNEGSKA (reference sequence).

Concerning this clone: The CDR3 end lies 3 residues beyond the end of the read and is filled in from the germline J gene. This sequence joins TRBV28 and TRBJ2-7, with D unclear. With 7 bases removed from V and 3 bases from J, the gap between germline ends came to 7 bases. In germline, CDR1 is MDHEN, CDR2 SYDVKM. This CDR3 region has 11 residues. The CDR3 loop is CASTGLYEQYF. CDR3 DNA, as far as it was read: TGTGCCAGCACCGGTCTCTACGAG. Full variable domain (outside the CDR3, taken from reference TRBV28 and TRBJ2-7): DVKVTQSSRYLVKRTGEKVFLECVQDMDHENMFWYRQDPGLGLRLIYFSYDVKMKEKGDIPEGYSVSREKKERFSLILESASTNQTSMYLCASTGLYEQYFGPGTRLTVT.

Comments on this clone: The CDR3 extends 3 residues past the end of the read, so its final part is completed from the germline J gene. The gene calls are TRBV15 and TRBJ2-5; 8 bases are shared with TRBD2. The CDR3 sequence is 18 residues long. Unmatched junction bases numbered 13, after V lost 3 bases and J lost 1 base. CDR1 and CDR2 from the germline V gene are LNHNV and YYDKDF (reference sequence). The DNA read from the CDR3 is TGTGCCACCAGCAGTGGACCCGGGACTAGAAGGCCCCAAGAGACC. Its protein product is CATSSGPGTRRPQET. The complete CDR3 sequence is CATSSGPGTRRPQETQYF. Full variable domain (outside the CDR3, taken from reference TRBV15 and TRBJ2-5): DAMVIQNPRYQVTQFGKPVTLSCSQTLNHNVMYWYQQKSSQAPKLLFHYYDKDFNNEADTPDNFQSRRPNTSFCFLDIRSPGLGDTAMYLCATSSGPGTRRPQETQYFGPGTRLLVL.

Concerning this clone itself: The CDR3 end lies 3 residues beyond the end of the read and is filled in from the germline J gene. The rearrangement uses TRBV6-4 and TRBJ2-1; D may be TRBD2 (5 bases). Trimming took off 7 bases at V and 9 bases at J, with 19 bases between the two ends. Germline V gene sequence: CDR1 MRHNA, CDR2 SNTAGT. CDR3 length equals 14 residues. The sequenced CDR3 bases are TGTGCCAGCACGGAGGCTTTTCGGGTGGGTGAG. Its translation: CASTEAFRVGE. The complete CDR3 protein is CASTEAFRVGEQFF.

With respect to this clone: The read ends 3 residues shy of where the CDR3 ends; the end is completed using the germline J gene. The chain employs TRBV12-5 and TRBJ2-2; D perhaps matches TRBD1 (6 bases). Germline V lookup: CDR1 LGHNT, CDR2 FRNRAP. Trimming removed 6 bases from V and 1 base from J, with 18 bases in between. The CDR3 spans 17 residues. The CDR3 here is CASGHPLQGLNTGELFF. CDR3 bases read: TGTGCTAGTGGCCACCCCTTACAGGGATTGAACACCGGGGAG.

With regard to this clone: The CDR3 is cut off 3 residues early in the read; its end comes from the germline J gene. The chain couples TRBV30 to TRBJ1-2; no definite D call. The CDR3 runs 15 residues. Trimming removed 3 bases at V and 7 bases at J, with 21 bases between. Germline V gives CDR1 GTSNPN, CDR2 SVGIG (reference sequence). Incomplete CDR3 DNA: TGTGCCTGGAGCCGACCCGACTCGGGTTTAGGTGGC. It encodes CAWSRPDSGLGG. Given in full, the CDR3 is CAWSRPDSGLGGYTF.

For this clone: The CDR3 end is not reached by the read, which stops 3 residues before it; the germline J gene fills it in. This chain uses TRBV20-1 with TRBJ2-3; 7 nucleotides agree with TRBD1. Germline assignment: CDR1 DFQATT and CDR2 SNEGSKA (reference sequence). V shed 6 bases, J shed 2 bases, and the junction held 2 bases outside the gene matches. This CDR3 spans 12 amino acids. The part of the CDR3 DNA that was read is TGCAGTGCGGGACAGATCACAGATACG. Amino acids: CSAGQITDT. The entire CDR3 sequence reads CSAGQITDTQYF.

A note on this clone: Coverage ceases 3 residues before the CDR3 finishes, and the germline J gene fills in the end. The rearrangement uses TRBV20-1 and TRBJ1-5; D may be TRBD1 (6 bases). Germline lookup yields CDR1 DFQATT and CDR2 SNEGSKA (reference sequence). The CDR3 runs 18 residues. The V and J ends lost 3 bases and 1 base respectively, with 22 bases between them. CDR3 protein: CSASQNLRTGHSNQPQHF. The CDR3 DNA, read in part, is TGCAGTGCTAGCCAGAACCTCAGGACGGGACACAGCAATCAGCCC.

On this clone: The read ends 3 residues before the CDR3 terminus; that terminus is restored from the germline J gene. The chain joins TRBV20-1 to TRBJ1-5, with D possibly being TRBD1 (6 bases). The germline V gene encodes CDR1 DFQATT and CDR2 SNEGSKA (reference sequence). The CDR3 totals 13 residues. V was pared by 6 bases and J by 4 bases, with 13 bases between. The DNA read from the CDR3 is TGCAGTGCCCTTGGGGGCGCGAATCAGCCC. This translates into CSALGGANQP. In full, the CDR3 is CSALGGANQPQHF.

As to this clone: The missing CDR3 end, 3 residues past where the read stops, is filled in from the germline J gene. The chain links TRBV6-2 or TRBV6-3 to TRBJ2-2; TRBD2 might be the D (5 bases). CDR1 MNHEY and CDR2 SVGEGT come from the germline V gene. V dropped 6 bases and J dropped 3 bases, with 14 bases sitting between them. The CDR3 spans 15 residues. The part of the CDR3 DNA that was read is TGTGCCAGCAGCCTCACTAGGGCAGACACCGGGGAG. Amino acids: CASSLTRADTGE. The whole CDR3 reads CASSLTRADTGELFF.